This T cell receptor (beta chain) was identified in a study of cytomegalovirus exposure and HLA in healthy donors. Overall study findings and caveats: Confirmation in vitro established that a few CMV-associated chains were specific for CMV antigens. Some TCR beta chains (roughly 160 of them) were listed as cytomegalovirus-associated.

The study ran its PCR with 60 Vbeta and 13 Jbeta primers. Some clones are missing from TCRdb's copy, which holds only in-frame ones; the method was immunoSEQ multiplex PCR. The table lists around 200,000 clones, about 84% of them singletons. This CDR3 is 17 amino acids long. V was shortened by 6 bases and J by 6 bases, with 24 bases between the two germline ends. Germline V gene data show CDR1 as KGHSH and CDR2 as LQKENI. To note about this clone: The target antigen is unknown.

This sequence originates from a middle-aged man in good health and CMV-seronegative. The chain has TRBV18 and TRBJ1-5; TRBD1 might be the D (5 bases). The sample taken for sequencing was PBMCs. CDR3: CASSPRGGPETTQPQHF. CDR3 DNA sequence: TGTGCCAGCTCCCCGAGGGGAGGGCCGGAAACTACTCAGCCCCAGCATTTT.